The 32 T cell receptor beta chains below were found in one sample sequenced in a study of T cell changes during pregnancy in multiple sclerosis. The assay was immunoSEQ multiplex PCR, and TCRdb's table has in-frame clones only and misses some. Here the sample spans roughly 29,000 clones, about 89% being singletons. The specimen was CD8+ T cells from peripheral blood mononuclear cells, collected after pregnancy. The receptor set was obtained from a female donor with multiple sclerosis, enrolled in a pregnancy study.

The chain couples TRBV4-1 to TRBJ2-1; D is possibly TRBD1 (6 bases). Looked up from germline, CDR1 is MGHRA and CDR2 is YSYEKL. The CDR3 runs 16 residues. The ends were cut back, 0 bases at V and 9 bases at J, with 18 bases in the middle. CDR3 in amino acids: CASSQEAAGEGSEQFF. CDR3 sequence (DNA): TGCGCCAGCAGCCAAGAGGCCGCAGGGGAAGGATCTGAGCAGTTCTTC.

The chain has TRBV27 and TRBJ1-2; 8 bases align to TRBD1. Trimming took 6 bases from V and 7 from J; bases not matched to a gene: 4. The CDR3 spans 12 residues. Germline-derived CDR1 and CDR2 are MNHEY and SMNVEV (reference sequence). The CDR3 DNA reads TGTGCCAGCAGGGACAGGGCTCGTGGCTACACCTTC. Its translation: CASRDRARGYTF.

V is TRBV15 and J is TRBJ2-3; possibly TRBD1 for D (5 bases). CDR1 and CDR2 (germline): LNHNV, YYDKDF (reference sequence). This CDR3 contains 15 residues. Trimming left V 0 bases short and J 2 bases short, with 9 bases between. CDR3 sequence: CATSREGVYTDTQYF. CDR3 in DNA: TGTGCCACCAGCAGAGAAGGGGTTTACACAGATACGCAGTATTTT. The full variable domain, its missing parts supplied by reference TRBV15 and TRBJ2-3, is DAMVIQNPRYQVTQFGKPVTLSCSQTLNHNVMYWYQQKSSQAPKLLFHYYDKDFNNEADTPDNFQSRRPNTSFCFLDIRSPGLGDTAMYLCATSREGVYTDTQYFGPGTRLTVL.

This chain connects TRBV28 to TRBJ2-7; tentative D call: TRBD2 (5 bases). The CDR3 has 13 residues. V gave up 5 bases and J gave up 5 bases, with 13 bases separating them. The germline gives CDR1 MDHEN, CDR2 SYDVKM. The CDR3 spells CASSPGLSDEQYF. For the CDR3, the DNA is TGTGCCAGCAGTCCTGGACTTTCGGACGAGCAGTACTTC.

This chain joins TRBV27 and TRBJ1-5; tentative D call: TRBD1 (6 bases). CDR1 is MNHEY, CDR2 SMNVEV, per germline (reference sequence). The CDR3 is 14 amino acids. Trimming removed 8 bases from V and 4 bases from J, with 15 bases in between. CDR3 loop: CASALQGWNQPQHF. The CDR3 DNA follows: TGTGCCAGCGCCTTACAGGGCTGGAATCAGCCCCAGCATTTT.

The genes are TRBV12-5 and TRBJ1-1; D is possibly TRBD1 (6 bases). The V gene's germline CDR1 is LGHNT and CDR2 FRNRAP. V dropped 1 base and J dropped 1 base, with 10 bases sitting between them. CDR3 length: 15 residues. The CDR3 bases are TGTGCTAGTGGTTTGGGCAGGGACAAGAACACTGAAGCTTTCTTT. Translated: CASGLGRDKNTEAFF.

V gene TRBV7-9 combines with J gene TRBJ2-1; 11 nucleotides agree with TRBD2. From germline, CDR1 is SEHNR and CDR2 FQNEAQ (reference sequence). V was pared by 5 bases and J by 3 bases, with 3 bases of the junction left unmatched. The CDR3 has 15 amino acids. The CDR3 sequence is CASSPTSGDYNEQFF. The CDR3 nucleotides read TGTGCCAGCAGCCCGACTAGCGGGGACTACAATGAGCAGTTCTTC.

V usage is TRBV5-3 and J usage is TRBJ2-6; D perhaps matches TRBD2 (5 bases). TRBV5-3 belongs to the ORF category, with a function that is uncertain. Trimming stripped 0 bases from V and 4 bases from J, with 11 bases between. This CDR3 has 16 residues. As DNA, the CDR3 is TGTGCCAGAAGCTTGGGACAATCGGGAGGGGCCAACGTCCTGACTTTC. Protein: CARSLGQSGGANVLTF.

The rearrangement joins TRBV7-2 to TRBJ2-3; 14 bases map to TRBD2. The CDR3 runs 16 residues. The germline gives CDR1 SGHTA, CDR2 FQGNSA. V dropped 5 bases and J dropped 2; count of bases not matched to a gene: 3. In nucleotides, the CDR3 is TGTGCCAGCAGCAGACTAGCGGGAGGGATCACAGATACGCAGTATTTT. Protein sequence: CASSRLAGGITDTQYF.

In this sample, this clone turned up a few times. The chain combines TRBV6-5 with TRBJ2-3; maybe TRBD2 (6 bases). The CDR3 is 14 amino acids. Germline loops: CDR1 MNHEY, CDR2 SVGAGI. The V and J ends lost 6 bases and 2 bases respectively, with 12 bases between them. CDR3 amino acids: CASSSGRDTDTQYF. CDR3 DNA sequence: TGTGCCAGCAGCTCTGGGCGGGACACAGATACGCAGTATTTT.

The CDR3 DNA reads TGTGCCAGCAGCCCGTCTAGGAATGAGCAGTTCTTC. It is translated as CASSPSRNEQFF. The chain has TRBV5-4 and TRBJ2-1; D remains unclear. The CDR3 is 12 residues long. The germline V gene has CDR1 SGHNT and CDR2 YYREEE (reference sequence). Deletions cut 4 bases from V and 7 bases from J, with 9 bases between.

This chain links TRBV25-1 with TRBJ1-2, with 10 bases lining up with TRBD1. The CDR3 extends over 13 amino acids. The germline V gene has CDR1 MGHDK and CDR2 SYGVNS. After removal of 6 bases from V and 7 bases from J, the junction contained 5 bases not matched to a gene. This CDR3 is CASSAGTGAGYTF. The CDR3 coding sequence is TGTGCCAGCAGCGCCGGGACAGGGGCTGGCTACACCTTC.

V gene TRBV4-3 combines with J gene TRBJ2-7; D possibly corresponds to TRBD1 (5 bases). The CDR3 is 14 amino acids. Germline CDR1 reads LGHNA; CDR2 reads YSLEER. V was trimmed by 5 bases and J by 0 bases, leaving 11 bases between them. This CDR3 reads CASSLDSLSYEQYF. CDR3 bases: TGCGCCAGCAGCTTAGACAGCCTCTCCTACGAGCAGTACTTC.

The chain carries TRBV5-4 and TRBJ2-5; TRBD2 is a possible D gene (6 bases). The V end was cut by 2 bases, the J end by 5 bases, with 13 bases between. From germline, CDR1 is SGHNT and CDR2 YYREEE (reference sequence). The CDR3 contains 14 residues. The CDR3 DNA follows: TGTGCCAGCAGCTTCCAGGGTGGGGGGGAGACCCAGTACTTC. Residues: CASSFQGGGETQYF.

The J gene is TRBJ1-1, the V gene TRBV6-5; TRBD1 matches at 7 bases. J lost 8 bases, V lost 2 bases, and 8 bases had no gene match. Germline V gene data show CDR1 as MNHEY and CDR2 as SVGAGI. This CDR3 has 14 amino acids. The CDR3 sequence is CASSYASGQTEAFF. CDR3 nucleotide sequence: TGTGCCAGCAGTTACGCTTCGGGACAGACGGAAGCTTTCTTT.

This rearrangement joins TRBV19 to TRBJ2-7, with 9 bases matching TRBD2. With V trimmed by 3 bases and J by 5 bases, 5 bases remained unmatched. The germline V gene encodes CDR1 LNHDA and CDR2 SQIVND (reference sequence). The CDR3 is 14 residues long. CDR3 sequence reads: CASSIWTSVDEQYF. As DNA, the CDR3 is TGTGCCAGTAGTATTTGGACTAGCGTCGACGAGCAGTACTTC.

The chain uses TRBV27 and TRBJ2-1; 14 positions agree with TRBD2. The CDR3 covers 15 residues. The V gene end was trimmed by 9 bases and the J gene end by 7 bases; junction bases not matched to a gene: 8. Germline V CDR1 and CDR2: MNHEY, SMNVEV (reference sequence). The CDR3 nucleotides are TGTGCCAGTACTCACGGGACTAGCGGGAGTAATGAGCAGTTCTTC. This translates into CASTHGTSGSNEQFF.

The J gene is TRBJ2-6, the V gene TRBV11-2; a possible D gene is TRBD2 (5 bases). Trimming pared 1 base from V and 2 bases from J, leaving 6 bases between. The germline V gene encodes CDR1 SGHAT and CDR2 FQNNGV. The CDR3 spans 15 residues. The CDR3 DNA sequence: TGTGCCAGCAGCTTAGCGGGAACTGGGGCCAACGTCCTGACTTTC. Translated: CASSLAGTGANVLTF.

This clone has a handful of counts. The chain is built from TRBV6-1 and TRBJ2-7, with TRBD2 matching over 9 bases. V was clipped by 0 bases and J by 4 bases; unmatched bases: 10. This CDR3 is 17 amino acids long. Germline lookup yields CDR1 MNHNS and CDR2 SASEGT. CDR3 nucleotide sequence: TGTGCCAGCAGTGAAGCACCGACTAGCGGTGGGTTATACGAGCAGTACTTC. This codes for CASSEAPTSGGLYEQYF.

V usage is TRBV5-1 and J usage is TRBJ2-2, with 7 bases lining up with TRBD2. The ends lost 0 bases at V and 7 bases at J; junction bases unmatched: 12. Looked up from germline, CDR1 is SGHRS and CDR2 is YFSETQ. CDR3 length: 17 amino acids. The CDR3 region is CASSLGFGRENDGELFF. CDR3 nucleotides: TGCGCCAGCAGCTTGGGGTTTGGGCGGGAGAACGACGGGGAGCTGTTTTTT.

The chain recombines TRBV19 with TRBJ2-1; 13 bases are a match to TRBD2. CDR1 LNHDA and CDR2 SQIVND come from the germline V gene (reference sequence). Trimming at V came to 2 bases and at J to 4 bases, leaving 5 bases not matched to a gene. The CDR3 runs to 17 residues. The CDR3 loop is CASSITSGRASYNEQFF. CDR3 DNA: TGTGCCAGTAGTATAACTAGCGGGAGGGCCTCGTACAATGAGCAGTTCTTC.

For the CDR3, the DNA is TGTGCCAGCAGTGAAGGCAGGCTAGCTGGGACCGGGGAGCTGTTTTTT. Its protein is CASSEGRLAGTGELFF. The chain recombines TRBV2 with TRBJ2-2; D may be TRBD2 (5 bases). CDR3 length equals 16 residues. Trimming cost V 1 base and J 5 bases, with 14 bases left between them. The germline V gene encodes CDR1 SNHLY and CDR2 FYNNEI.

The chain couples TRBV28 to TRBJ1-2; 9 bases map to TRBD1. After removal of 5 bases from V and 2 bases from J, the junction contained 3 bases not matched to a gene. The CDR3 length is 14 residues. Per germline, CDR1 MDHEN and CDR2 SYDVKM. CDR3 sequence reads: CASSLTGGNYGYTF. In DNA, the CDR3 is TGTGCCAGCAGTCTGACAGGGGGGAACTATGGCTACACCTTC.

V and J are TRBV7-8 and TRBJ1-1, with D perhaps TRBD1 (6 bases). The germline V gene has CDR1 SGHVS and CDR2 FQNEAQ. Trimming pared 5 bases from V and 2 bases from J, leaving 12 bases between. The CDR3 totals 14 residues. CDR3 residues: CASSDRSYNTEAFF. CDR3 in DNA: TGTGCCAGCAGCGACAGGTCCTATAACACTGAAGCTTTCTTT.

The J gene is TRBJ2-7, the V gene TRBV4-3; 8 nucleotides match TRBD1. The CDR3 is 16 amino acids. The ends lost 4 bases at V and 4 bases at J; junction bases unmatched: 12. Per the germline V gene, CDR1 is LGHNA and CDR2 is YSLEER. The CDR3 protein is CASSPDQGASSYEQYF. The CDR3 DNA is TGCGCCAGCAGCCCAGACCAGGGGGCGAGTTCATACGAGCAGTACTTC.

V gene TRBV19 combines with J gene TRBJ2-6; D uncertain. Germline V gene lookup returns CDR1 LNHDA and CDR2 SQIVND (reference sequence). V lost 4 bases and J 2 bases, leaving 3 bases between the germline ends. There are 13 residues in the CDR3. CDR3 DNA: TGTGCCAGTAGTACCGCTGGGGCCAACGTCCTGACTTTC. It is translated as CASSTAGANVLTF.

The chain couples TRBV11-3 to TRBJ2-3; 12 bases agree with TRBD2. The CDR3 spans 18 residues. The germline V gene encodes CDR1 SGHNT and CDR2 YENEEA. V was pared by 6 bases and J by 1 base, with 11 bases of the junction left unmatched. The CDR3 loop is CASRLTSGRVGGTDTQYF. The CDR3 DNA reads as TGTGCCAGCAGGTTGACTAGCGGGAGAGTCGGGGGCACAGATACGCAGTATTTT.

The chain recombines TRBV5-8 with TRBJ1-4; D unresolved. Trimming removed 1 base from V and 3 bases from J, with 10 bases in between. Germline V gene lookup returns CDR1 SGHTS and CDR2 YDEGEE. There are 15 residues in the CDR3. The CDR3 spells CASSLWSAANEKLFF. The CDR3 DNA reads as TGTGCCAGCAGCTTGTGGTCGGCGGCTAATGAAAAACTGTTTTTT.

The rearrangement uses TRBV28 and TRBJ2-2; D remains ambiguous. The CDR3 sequence is 16 residues long. The germline V gene encodes CDR1 MDHEN and CDR2 SYDVKM. The V and J ends lost 6 bases and 1 base respectively, with 15 bases between them. For the CDR3, the DNA is TGTGCCAGCAGACGCCTTCAACAGAGGAACACCGGGGAGCTGTTTTTT. Protein sequence: CASRRLQQRNTGELFF.

CDR3 DNA: TGCGCCAGCAGCCAAGATCGGACAGGGGTCTACACTGAAGCTTTCTTT. It translates to CASSQDRTGVYTEAFF. The chain couples TRBV4-3 to TRBJ1-1; TRBD1 agrees at 9 bases. V lost 0 bases and J lost 3; bases outside the gene matches: 5. CDR1 is LGHNA, CDR2 YSLEER, per germline. The CDR3 has 16 amino acids.

This clone was recorded once. V and J are TRBV7-8 and TRBJ2-7, with 11 bases aligning to TRBD2. The V segment lost 1 base and the J segment 2 bases; nucleotides outside the gene matches: 1. This CDR3 spans 15 amino acids. Germline V CDR1 and CDR2: SGHVS, FQNEAQ. The CDR3 DNA follows: TGTGCCAGCAGCTTAGGACTAGCGGGGACCTACGAGCAGTACTTC. Amino acid sequence: CASSLGLAGTYEQYF.

This clone was seen a handful of times. The chain's CDR3 is CASSQDRGLTYEQFF. The DNA for the CDR3 is TGCGCCAGCAGCCAAGACAGGGGATTGACGTATGAGCAGTTCTTC. The chain has TRBV4-3 and TRBJ2-1; a possible D gene is TRBD1 (6 bases). Trimming removed 0 bases at V and 8 bases at J, with 14 bases between. CDR1 LGHNA and CDR2 YSLEER come from the germline V gene. This CDR3 spans 15 amino acids.